These 15 T cell receptor beta chains originate from one sample sequenced in a study of cytomegalovirus exposure and HLA in healthy donors (dated by TCRdb to 2017 to 2019). The library was made by the immunoSEQ multiplex PCR assay. For the multiplex PCR, a mixture combining 60 forward primers for TCR Vbeta segments and 13 reverse primers for TCR Jbeta segments was used. TCRdb re-hosts the immuneACCESS table, in-frame sequences only. Its copies lack some clones; in the studies checked, an unresolved V gene accounts for under half of them, and the cause for the rest is not known. Counted in this sample were 180,000 or so clones; roughly 80% of them appeared once. Jointly, the top ten make up 0.75% to 0.9% of the sample. Sequenced: PBMCs. These receptor sequences come from a woman younger than 35 in good health and CMV-seronegative.

V usage is TRBV5-1 and J usage is TRBJ2-2; D not certain. CDR3 length: 14 residues. V was pared by 0 bases and J by 9 bases, with 12 bases between. CDR1 and CDR2 (germline): SGHRS, YFSETQ. CDR3 amino acids: CASSLAAGSRELFF. DNA for the CDR3: TGCGCCAGCAGCTTGGCCGCAGGCTCCCGGGAGCTGTTTTTT.

For the CDR3, the DNA is TGTGCCATCAGTGCTGGGAGGGAACAGTACTTC. It encodes CAISAGREQYF. The chain couples TRBV10-3 to TRBJ2-7, with 7 bases lining up with TRBD2. The J segment lost 10 bases and the V segment lost 4 bases, leaving 4 bases of the junction unmatched. This CDR3 has 11 amino acids. In germline, CDR1 is ENHRY, CDR2 SYGVKD.

This sequence joins TRBV6-1 and TRBJ2-5; 10 positions agree with TRBD2. The CDR3 consists of 14 residues. Germline-derived CDR1 and CDR2 are MNHNS and SASEGT. With V trimmed by 5 bases and J by 6 bases, 6 bases remained unmatched. The CDR3 nucleotides are TGTGCCAGCAGTCACCCTAGCGGGAGAAAGACCCAGTACTTC. This codes for CASSHPSGRKTQYF.

This clone was seen just once. This rearrangement joins TRBV6-5 to TRBJ2-1; a possible D gene is TRBD2 (5 bases). CDR1 MNHEY and CDR2 SVGAGI come from the germline V gene. The CDR3 consists of 16 residues. V was shortened by 2 bases and J by 7 bases, with 18 bases between the two germline ends. This CDR3 reads CASSYRGAVENNEQFF. The CDR3 nucleotides read TGTGCCAGCAGTTACAGAGGAGCGGTTGAGAATAATGAGCAGTTCTTC.

The genes are TRBV9 and TRBJ1-2; 11 bases fit TRBD1. Looked up from germline, CDR1 is SGDLS and CDR2 is YYNGEE. The CDR3 has 15 amino acids. Trimming took 0 bases from V and 8 from J; bases not matched to a gene: 6. CDR3 nucleotide sequence: TGTGCCAGCAGCGTAGTGGGACAGGGGGTCTGGGGCTACACCTTC. Translating gives CASSVVGQGVWGYTF.

This clone appeared once. V usage is TRBV5-1 and J usage is TRBJ2-5; tentatively, D is TRBD2 (5 bases). In germline, CDR1 is SGHRS, CDR2 YFSETQ. This CDR3 has 14 amino acids. Trimming pared 4 bases from V and 4 bases from J, leaving 14 bases between. The CDR3 coding sequence is TGCGCCAGCAGCGCCCTTACTAGGCCAGAGACCCAGTACTTC. Its protein product is CASSALTRPETQYF.

The V call is TRBV30, the J call TRBJ2-7, with a tentative D call TRBD2 (5 bases). V was cut by 1 base and J by 2 bases, with 12 bases left in between. CDR3 length equals 14 residues. CDR1 is GTSNPN and CDR2 is SVGIG in the germline V gene (reference sequence). The CDR3 nucleotides are TGTGCCTGGAGTGATGAGCGGTCGGCCTACGAGCAGTACTTC. Translated: CAWSDERSAYEQYF.

The rearrangement joins TRBV19 to TRBJ2-7; 11 bases are shared with TRBD1. Germline CDR1 and CDR2: LNHDA and SQIVND (reference sequence). The CDR3 is 14 amino acids. After removal of 5 bases from V and 4 bases from J, the junction contained 4 bases not matched to a gene. The CDR3 sequence: CASSSGTGGYEQYF. CDR3 sequence (DNA): TGTGCCAGTAGTTCCGGGACAGGGGGTTACGAGCAGTACTTC.

The rearrangement joins TRBV5-5 to TRBJ2-7, with D possibly matching TRBD1 (5 bases). Germline V gives CDR1 SGHKS, CDR2 YYEKEE (reference sequence). The length of the CDR3 is 15 residues. Trimming cost V 0 bases and J 0 bases, with 10 bases left between them. This CDR3 reads CASSLGGGLSYEQYF. CDR3 bases: TGTGCCAGCAGCTTGGGGGGCGGTCTCTCCTACGAGCAGTACTTC.

The V and J genes are TRBV10-1 and TRBJ2-7; D might be TRBD2 (5 bases). Germline CDR1 reads WNHNN; CDR2 reads SYGVQD (reference sequence). This CDR3 region has 14 residues. V lost 0 bases and J lost 4, with 10 bases in between. The CDR3 loop reads CASSESRGGYEQYF. The CDR3 DNA is TGCGCCAGCAGTGAGTCCAGAGGCGGGTACGAGCAGTACTTC.

This clone turned up a few times. The V gene is TRBV28, the J gene TRBJ2-1; 9 bases match TRBD2. Germline assignment: CDR1 MDHEN and CDR2 SYDVKM. The CDR3 sequence is 14 residues long. Trimming removed 2 bases from V and 4 bases from J; junction bases left unmatched: 0. DNA for the CDR3: TGTGCCAGCAGTTTACTAGCGGGGTACAATGAGCAGTTCTTC. It is translated as CASSLLAGYNEQFF.

The chain combines TRBV2 with TRBJ2-5; D is uncertain. The CDR3 contains 13 residues. V was cut by 6 bases and J by 1 base, with 9 bases left in between. Germline assignment: CDR1 SNHLY and CDR2 FYNNEI. CDR3 sequence (DNA): TGTGCCAGCAGGCGGAACACCCAAGAGACCCAGTACTTC. Translating it yields CASRRNTQETQYF. The whole variable domain, filled in from reference TRBV2 and TRBJ2-5, reads EPEVTQTPSHQVTQMGQEVILRCVPISNHLYFYWYRQILGQKVEFLVSFYNNEISEKSEIFDDQFSVERPDGSNFTLKIRSTKLEDSAMYFCASRRNTQETQYFGPGTRLLVL.

As to this clone: Within the sample, other DNA sequences also encode this same CDR3. The V gene is TRBV28, the J gene TRBJ2-1; 10 nucleotides align to TRBD2. This CDR3 spans 15 amino acids. V was pared by 5 bases and J by 4 bases, with 5 bases of the junction left unmatched. Germline loops: CDR1 MDHEN, CDR2 SYDVKM. CDR3: CASSPRTSGYNEQFF. The CDR3, as DNA: TGTGCCAGCAGTCCAAGGACTAGCGGTTACAATGAGCAGTTCTTC. Full variable domain (missing parts from reference TRBV28 and TRBJ2-1): DVKVTQSSRYLVKRTGEKVFLECVQDMDHENMFWYRQDPGLGLRLIYFSYDVKMKEKGDIPEGYSVSREKKERFSLILESASTNQTSMYLCASSPRTSGYNEQFFGPGTRLTVL.

This rearrangement joins TRBV18 to TRBJ1-1; 8 positions agree with TRBD1. Per germline, CDR1 KGHSH and CDR2 LQKENI. J lost 11 bases, V lost 3 bases, and 8 bases had no gene match. This CDR3 contains 13 residues. CDR3 coding DNA: TGTGCCAGCTCACCGGACAGGGTAGGTTTCGCTTTCTTT. The encoded protein is CASSPDRVGFAFF. Full variable domain (remainder filled in from reference TRBV18 and TRBJ1-1): NAGVMQNPRHLVRRRGQEARLRCSPMKGHSHVYWYRQLPEEGLKFMVYLQKENIIDESGMPKERFSAEFPKEGPSILRIQQVVRGDSAAYFCASSPDRVGFAFFGQGTRLTVV.

This clone was detected only once. The chain combines TRBV7-9 with TRBJ1-4, with 7 positions matching TRBD1. Trimming took 5 bases from V and 7 from J; bases not matched to a gene: 22. CDR3 length: 19 amino acids. Germline V gene lookup returns CDR1 SEHNR and CDR2 FQNEAQ (reference sequence). CDR3 protein: CASSLRLIGTEGVGEKLFF. DNA for the CDR3: TGTGCCAGCAGCCTCCGATTAATCGGGACAGAGGGTGTTGGTGAAAAACTGTTTTTT.